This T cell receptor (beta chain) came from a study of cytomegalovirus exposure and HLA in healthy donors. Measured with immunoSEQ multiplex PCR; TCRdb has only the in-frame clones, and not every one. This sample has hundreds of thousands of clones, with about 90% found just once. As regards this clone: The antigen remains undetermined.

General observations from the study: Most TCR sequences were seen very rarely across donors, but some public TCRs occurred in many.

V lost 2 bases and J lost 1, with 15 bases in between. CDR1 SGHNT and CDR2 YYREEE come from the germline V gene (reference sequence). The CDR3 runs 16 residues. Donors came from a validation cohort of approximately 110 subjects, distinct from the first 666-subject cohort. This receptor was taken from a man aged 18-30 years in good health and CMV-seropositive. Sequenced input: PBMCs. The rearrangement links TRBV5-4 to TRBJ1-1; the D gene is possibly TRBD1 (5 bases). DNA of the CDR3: TGTGCCAGCAGCTTCGATCCGGGACGGAGGAACACTGAAGCTTTCTTT. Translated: CASSFDPGRRNTEAFF.